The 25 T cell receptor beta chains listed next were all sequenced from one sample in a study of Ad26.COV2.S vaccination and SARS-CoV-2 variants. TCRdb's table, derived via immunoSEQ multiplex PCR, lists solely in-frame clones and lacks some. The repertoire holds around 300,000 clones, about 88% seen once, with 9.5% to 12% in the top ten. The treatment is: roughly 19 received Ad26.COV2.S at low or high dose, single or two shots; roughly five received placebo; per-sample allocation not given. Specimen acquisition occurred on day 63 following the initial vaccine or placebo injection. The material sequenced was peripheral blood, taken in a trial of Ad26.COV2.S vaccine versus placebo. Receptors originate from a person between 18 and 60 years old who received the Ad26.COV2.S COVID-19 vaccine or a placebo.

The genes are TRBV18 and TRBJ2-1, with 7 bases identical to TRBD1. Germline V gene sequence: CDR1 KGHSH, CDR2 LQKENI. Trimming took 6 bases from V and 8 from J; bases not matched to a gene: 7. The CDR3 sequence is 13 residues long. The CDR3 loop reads CASSEQGLDEQFF. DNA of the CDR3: TGTGCCAGCTCCGAACAGGGGTTGGATGAGCAGTTCTTC.

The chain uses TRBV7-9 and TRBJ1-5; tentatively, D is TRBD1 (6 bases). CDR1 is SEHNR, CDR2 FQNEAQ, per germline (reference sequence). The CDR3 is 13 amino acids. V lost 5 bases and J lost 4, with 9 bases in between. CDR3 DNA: TGTGCCAGCAGCCAACAGGGTAATCAGCCCCAGCATTTT. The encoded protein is CASSQQGNQPQHF.

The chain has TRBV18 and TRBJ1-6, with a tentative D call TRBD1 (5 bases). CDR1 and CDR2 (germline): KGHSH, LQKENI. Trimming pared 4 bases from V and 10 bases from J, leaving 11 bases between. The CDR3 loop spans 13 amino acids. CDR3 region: CASSQGLDSPLHF. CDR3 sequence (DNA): TGTGCCAGCTCACAGGGGCTGGACTCACCCCTCCACTTT.

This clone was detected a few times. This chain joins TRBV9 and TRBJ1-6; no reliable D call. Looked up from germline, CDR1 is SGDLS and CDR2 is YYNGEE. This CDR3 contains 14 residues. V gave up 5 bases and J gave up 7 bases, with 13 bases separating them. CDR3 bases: TGTGCCAGCAGTACGGGCATCGGCAATTCACCCCTCCACTTT. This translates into CASSTGIGNSPLHF.

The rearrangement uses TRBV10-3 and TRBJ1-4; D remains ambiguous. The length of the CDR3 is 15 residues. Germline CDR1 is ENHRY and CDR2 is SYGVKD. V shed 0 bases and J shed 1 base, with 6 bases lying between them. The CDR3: CAISESGITNEKLFF. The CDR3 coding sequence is TGTGCCATCAGTGAGTCGGGAATAACTAATGAAAAACTGTTTTTT.

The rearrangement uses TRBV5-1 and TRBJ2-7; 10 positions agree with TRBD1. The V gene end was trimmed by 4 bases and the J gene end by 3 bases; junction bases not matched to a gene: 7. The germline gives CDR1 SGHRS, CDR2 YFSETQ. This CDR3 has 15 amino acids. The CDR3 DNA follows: TGCGCCAGCAGCCAGACAGGGGGCCGGGGCTACGAGCAGTACTTC. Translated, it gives CASSQTGGRGYEQYF.

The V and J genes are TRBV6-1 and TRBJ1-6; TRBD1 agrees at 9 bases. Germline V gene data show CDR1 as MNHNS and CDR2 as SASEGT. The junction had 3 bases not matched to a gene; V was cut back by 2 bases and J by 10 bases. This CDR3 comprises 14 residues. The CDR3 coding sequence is TGTGCCAGCAGTGAACTTACAGGGGGCTCACCCCTCCACTTT. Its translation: CASSELTGGSPLHF.

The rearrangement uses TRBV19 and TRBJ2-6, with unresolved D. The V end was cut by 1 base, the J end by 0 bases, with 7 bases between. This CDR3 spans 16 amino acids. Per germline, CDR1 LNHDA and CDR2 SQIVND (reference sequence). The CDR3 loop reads CASSIGWGSGANVLTF. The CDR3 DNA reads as TGTGCCAGTAGTATAGGGTGGGGCTCTGGGGCCAACGTCCTGACTTTC.

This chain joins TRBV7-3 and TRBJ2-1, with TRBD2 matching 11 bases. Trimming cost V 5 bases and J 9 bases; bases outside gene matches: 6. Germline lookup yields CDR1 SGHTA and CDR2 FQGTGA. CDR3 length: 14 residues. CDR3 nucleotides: TGTGCCAGCAGCCCGAGAGGGACTAGCGGTGAGCAGTTCTTC. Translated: CASSPRGTSGEQFF.

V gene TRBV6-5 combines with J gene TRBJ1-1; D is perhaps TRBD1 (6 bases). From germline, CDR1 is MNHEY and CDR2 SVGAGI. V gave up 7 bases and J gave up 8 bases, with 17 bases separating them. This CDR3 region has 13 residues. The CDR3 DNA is TGTGCCAGCATCGACGGACAGATAGGGGAAGCTTTCTTT. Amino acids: CASIDGQIGEAFF.

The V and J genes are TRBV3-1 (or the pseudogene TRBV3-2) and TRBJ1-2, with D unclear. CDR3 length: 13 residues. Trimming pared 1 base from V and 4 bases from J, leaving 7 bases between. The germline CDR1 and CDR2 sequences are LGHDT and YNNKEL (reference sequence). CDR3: CASSQVPVYGYTF. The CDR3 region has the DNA TGTGCCAGCAGCCAAGTGCCCGTCTATGGCTACACCTTC.

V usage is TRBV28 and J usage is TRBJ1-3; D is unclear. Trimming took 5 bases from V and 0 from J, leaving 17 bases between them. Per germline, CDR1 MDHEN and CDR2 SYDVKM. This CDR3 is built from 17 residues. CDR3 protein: CASSPADLEDSGNTIYF. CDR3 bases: TGTGCCAGCAGTCCCGCGGACCTGGAAGACTCTGGAAACACCATATATTTT.

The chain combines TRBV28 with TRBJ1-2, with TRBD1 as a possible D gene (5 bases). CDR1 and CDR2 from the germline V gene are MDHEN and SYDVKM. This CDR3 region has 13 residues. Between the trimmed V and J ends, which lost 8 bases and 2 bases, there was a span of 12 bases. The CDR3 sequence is CASGAYLNYGYTF. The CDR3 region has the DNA TGTGCCAGCGGGGCCTACTTAAACTATGGCTACACCTTC.

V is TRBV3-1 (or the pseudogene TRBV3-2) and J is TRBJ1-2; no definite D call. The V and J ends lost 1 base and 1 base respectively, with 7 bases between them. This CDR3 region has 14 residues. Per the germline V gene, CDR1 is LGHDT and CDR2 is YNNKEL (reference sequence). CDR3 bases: TGTGCCAGCAGCCAAGTCGGCGTTAACTATGGCTACACCTTC. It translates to CASSQVGVNYGYTF.

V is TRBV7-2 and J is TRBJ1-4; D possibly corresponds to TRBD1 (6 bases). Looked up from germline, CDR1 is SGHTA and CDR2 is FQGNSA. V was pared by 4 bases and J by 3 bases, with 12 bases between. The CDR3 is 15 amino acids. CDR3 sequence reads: CASSSYRDANEKLFF. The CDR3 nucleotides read TGTGCCAGCAGCTCCTACAGGGATGCTAATGAAAAACTGTTTTTT.

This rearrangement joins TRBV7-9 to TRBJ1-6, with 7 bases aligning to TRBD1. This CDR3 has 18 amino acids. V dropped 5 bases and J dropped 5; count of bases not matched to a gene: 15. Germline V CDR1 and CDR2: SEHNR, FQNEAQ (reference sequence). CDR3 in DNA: TGTGCCAGCAGCCTTACAAACAGGGGAGAGAGGGATAATTCACCCCTCCACTTT. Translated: CASSLTNRGERDNSPLHF.

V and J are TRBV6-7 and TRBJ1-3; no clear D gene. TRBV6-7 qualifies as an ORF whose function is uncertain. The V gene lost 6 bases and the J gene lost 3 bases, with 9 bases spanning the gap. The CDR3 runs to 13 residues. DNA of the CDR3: TGTGCCAGCAGAAAGGGCTGTGGAAACACCATATATTTT. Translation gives CASRKGCGNTIYF.

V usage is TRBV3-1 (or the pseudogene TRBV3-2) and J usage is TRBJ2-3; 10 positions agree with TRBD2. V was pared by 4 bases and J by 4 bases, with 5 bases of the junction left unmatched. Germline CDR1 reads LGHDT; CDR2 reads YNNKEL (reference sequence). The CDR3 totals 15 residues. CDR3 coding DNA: TGTGCCAGCAGCCGTAATAGCGGGGGGCCAGATACGCAGTATTTT. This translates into CASSRNSGGPDTQYF.

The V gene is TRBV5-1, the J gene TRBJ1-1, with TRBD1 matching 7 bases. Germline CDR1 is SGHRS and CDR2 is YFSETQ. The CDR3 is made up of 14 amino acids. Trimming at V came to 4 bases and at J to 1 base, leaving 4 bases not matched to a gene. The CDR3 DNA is TGCGCCAGCAGCCAGGGACAGCGGAACACTGAAGCTTTCTTT. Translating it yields CASSQGQRNTEAFF.

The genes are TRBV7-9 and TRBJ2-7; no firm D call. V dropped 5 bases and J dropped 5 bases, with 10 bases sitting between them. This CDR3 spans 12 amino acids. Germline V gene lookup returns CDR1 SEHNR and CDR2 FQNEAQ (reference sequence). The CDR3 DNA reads TGTGCCAGCAGCACCCCTGGTAACGAGCAGTACTTC. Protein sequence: CASSTPGNEQYF.

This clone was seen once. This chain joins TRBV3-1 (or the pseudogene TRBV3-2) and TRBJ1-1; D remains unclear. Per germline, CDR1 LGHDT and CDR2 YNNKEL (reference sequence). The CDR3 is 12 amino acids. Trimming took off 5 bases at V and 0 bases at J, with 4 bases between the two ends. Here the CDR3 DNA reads TGTGCCAGCAGCATTATGAACACTGAAGCTTTCTTT. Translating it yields CASSIMNTEAFF.

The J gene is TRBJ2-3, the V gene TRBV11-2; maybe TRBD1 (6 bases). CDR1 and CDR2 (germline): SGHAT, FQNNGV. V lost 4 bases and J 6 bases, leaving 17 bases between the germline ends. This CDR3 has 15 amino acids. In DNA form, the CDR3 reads TGTGCCAGCAGCTACGAATCAAGGGGGTCGGATACGCAGTATTTT. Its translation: CASSYESRGSDTQYF.

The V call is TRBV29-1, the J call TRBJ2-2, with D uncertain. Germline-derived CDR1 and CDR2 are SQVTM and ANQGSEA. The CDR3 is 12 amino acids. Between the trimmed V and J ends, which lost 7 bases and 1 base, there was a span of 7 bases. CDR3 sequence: CSAVLNTGELFF. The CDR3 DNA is TGCAGCGCGGTCCTGAACACCGGGGAGCTGTTTTTT.

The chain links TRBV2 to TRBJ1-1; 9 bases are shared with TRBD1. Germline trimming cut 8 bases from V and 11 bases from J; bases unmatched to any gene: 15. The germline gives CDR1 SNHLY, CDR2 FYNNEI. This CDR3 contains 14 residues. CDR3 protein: CASEEQGALPAAFF. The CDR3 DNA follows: TGTGCCAGCGAGGAACAGGGGGCCCTACCGGCGGCTTTCTTT.

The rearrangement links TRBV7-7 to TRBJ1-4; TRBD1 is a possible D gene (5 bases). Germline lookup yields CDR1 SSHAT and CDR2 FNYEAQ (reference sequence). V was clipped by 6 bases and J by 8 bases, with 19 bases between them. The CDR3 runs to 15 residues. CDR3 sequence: CASSPTGSGDEKLFF. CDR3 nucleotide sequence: TGTGCCAGCAGTCCAACAGGCTCCGGGGACGAAAAACTGTTTTTT.